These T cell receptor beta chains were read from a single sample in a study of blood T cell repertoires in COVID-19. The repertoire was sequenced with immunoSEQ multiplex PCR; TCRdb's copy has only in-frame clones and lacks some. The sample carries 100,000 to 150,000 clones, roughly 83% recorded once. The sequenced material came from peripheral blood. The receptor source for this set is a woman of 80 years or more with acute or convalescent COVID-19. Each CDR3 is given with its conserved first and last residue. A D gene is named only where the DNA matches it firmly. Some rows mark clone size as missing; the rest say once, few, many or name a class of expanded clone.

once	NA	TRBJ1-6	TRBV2	CASSRGGGHYNSPLHF	TGTGCCAGCAGCCGAGGGGGGGGACACTATAATTCACCCCTCCACTTT
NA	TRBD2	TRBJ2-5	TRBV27	CASSPLGRGGGETQYF	TGTGCCAGCAGTCCTCTCGGGCGGGGGGGCGGAGAGACCCAGTACTTC
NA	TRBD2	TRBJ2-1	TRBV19	CASTPDSGITYNEQFF	TGTGCCAGTACCCCTGATAGCGGGATTACTTACAATGAGCAGTTCTTC
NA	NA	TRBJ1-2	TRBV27	CASSGGWADGYTF	TGTGCCAGCAGTGGCGGGTGGGCGGATGGCTACACCTTC
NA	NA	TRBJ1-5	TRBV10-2	CASRSGRSNQPQHF	TGCGCCAGCAGATCCGGGAGGAGCAATCAGCCCCAGCATTTT
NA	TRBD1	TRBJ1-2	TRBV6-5	CASSLSGTGVTGGYTF	TGTGCCAGCAGTTTGTCCGGGACAGGGGTGACCGGTGGCTACACCTTC
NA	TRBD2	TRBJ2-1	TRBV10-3	CAISPRLAGSNEQFF	TGTGCCATCAGTCCCAGACTAGCGGGGAGCAATGAGCAGTTCTTC
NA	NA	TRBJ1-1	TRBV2	CASSEIQGYTEAFF	TGTGCCAGCAGTGAAATACAGGGTTACACTGAAGCTTTCTTT
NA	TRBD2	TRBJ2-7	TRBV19	CASSMLGGAPYEQYF	TGTGCCAGTAGTATGCTGGGAGGGGCTCCCTACGAGCAGTACTTC
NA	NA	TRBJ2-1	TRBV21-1	CVVGPHRGANEQFF	TGTGTCGTAGGCCCCCACCGAGGAGCCAATGAGCAGTTCTTC